The clone carrying this T cell receptor beta chain was observed at least ten times. What it recognizes is unknown. What was amplified from RNA transcripts were TCR beta CDR3 regions. HTBI primers drove first-round RT-PCR of the TCR CDR3. Each CDR3 protein is one row after TCRdb ran MiXCR on the multiplex PCR reads. The data show some 500,000 distinct CDR3 sequences, around 16% seen once. This sample was included in a study of T cells in Graves' hyperthyroidism and ophthalmopathy. Whole-study findings and limits: A model of 13 V-J features distinguished ophthalmopathy from stable hyperthyroidism.

The receptor's source is a woman aged 25-40 years with Graves' ophthalmopathy. The sample consisted of blood.

The CDR3: CSARDLASAYSYEQYF. In DNA form, the CDR3 reads TGCAGTGCTAGAGATCTGGCTAGCGCCTACTCCTACGAGCAGTACTTC. V usage is TRBV20-1 and J usage is TRBJ2-7; possibly TRBD2 for D (6 bases). Trimming took 0 bases from V and 0 from J, leaving 15 bases between them. Germline CDR1 reads DFQATT; CDR2 reads SNEGSKA (reference sequence). CDR3 length: 16 residues.